This record looks at one TCR beta chain sequence and its context. The sample is drawn from a study of blood T cell repertoires in COVID-19. Sequencing was performed with immunoSEQ multiplex PCR; in TCRdb, only in-frame clones are kept and a portion is missing. This table holds 200,000 to 300,000 clones, roughly 88% found once. CDR1 is LGHNA and CDR2 is YSLEER in the germline V gene. Trimming pared 6 bases from V and 7 bases from J, leaving 16 bases between. This CDR3 has 15 amino acids. Material for sequencing was peripheral blood. The clonotype was recovered from a woman between 25 and 40 years old with acute or convalescent COVID-19. The V call is TRBV4-3, the J call TRBJ1-6; no firm D call. CDR3 sequence: CASRRTPGENSPLHF. CDR3 coding DNA: TGCGCCAGCAGACGTACACCGGGAGAAAATTCACCCCTCCACTTT.